One sample yielded the 23 T cell receptor beta chains listed below, sequenced in a study of blood T cells in healthy people across ages. Alongside a J-beta primer mix, a sample-barcoded 5' primer served in a second PCR lasting roughly 6 to 11 cycles. MiXCR was run by TCRdb on the 5' RACE reads, yielding one entry per CDR3 protein. The repertoire has roughly 680,000 distinct CDR3 sequences, more than 20% of them found once; the top ten carry 3.5% to 4%. Sequenced input: blood. Source of these receptors: a man aged 70-80 years in good health.

This clonotype was found a few times. The CDR3 DNA sequence: TGTGCCAGCAGGGAAGGGACCAGAGAGACCCAGTACTTC. Amino acid sequence: CASREGTRETQYF. V usage is TRBV6-5 and J usage is TRBJ2-5; the D call may be TRBD1 or TRBD2 (5 bases each). The V end was cut by 6 bases, the J end by 4 bases, with 12 bases between. CDR3 length: 13 amino acids. From germline, CDR1 is MNHEY and CDR2 SVGAGI.

To note about this clonotype: The junction differs from germline at one of its ends, possibly a read error. V is TRBV12-3 or TRBV12-4 and J is TRBJ2-2; 7 nucleotides align to TRBD2. This CDR3 has 19 amino acids. The CDR3 DNA follows: TGTGCCAGCAGTTTAGCGCTGGGAGGGCCAAATAAGAACACCGGGGGGCTGTTTTTT. Protein: CASSLALGGPNKNTGGLFF.

V usage is TRBV27 and J usage is TRBJ1-4; a weak D match, TRBD1 (5 bases). V lost 3 bases, J lost 7 bases, and 15 bases lay in between. CDR3 length: 15 amino acids. The germline CDR1 and CDR2 sequences are MNHEY and SMNVEV (reference sequence). The chain's CDR3 is CASSFGRQPLEKLFF. The DNA of the CDR3 is TGTGCCAGCAGTTTTGGGAGACAGCCCCTTGAAAAACTGTTTTTT. The full variable domain, its missing parts supplied by reference TRBV27 and TRBJ1-4, is EAQVTQNPRYLITVTGKKLTVTCSQNMNHEYMSWYRQDPGLGLRQIYYSMNVEVTDKGDVPEGYKVSRKEKRNFPLILESPSPNQTSLYFCASSFGRQPLEKLFFGSGTQLSVL.

CDR3 in amino acids: CASSGRLYNEQFF. The DNA of the CDR3 is TGTGCCAGCAGTGGTCGGTTATACAATGAGCAGTTCTTC. The chain is built from TRBV6-5 and TRBJ2-1; unclear D gene. Trimming pared 5 bases from V and 4 bases from J, leaving 9 bases between. This CDR3 has 13 amino acids. Germline loops: CDR1 MNHEY, CDR2 SVGAGI.

The DNA for the CDR3 is TGCAGTGCCGAGGACAGGGAGAAAGGAGGTATAGGCAATGAGCAGTTCTTC. As protein: CSAEDREKGGIGNEQFF. The rearrangement joins TRBV20-1 to TRBJ2-1, with 8 positions matching TRBD1. Germline CDR1 is DFQATT and CDR2 is SNEGSKA (reference sequence). Trimming cost V 6 bases and J 6 bases; bases outside gene matches: 19. The CDR3 loop spans 17 amino acids.

The chain employs TRBV7-8 and TRBJ1-2; 7 nucleotides align to TRBD1. Germline values: CDR1 SGHVS, CDR2 FQNEAQ. J was trimmed by 8 bases and V by 5 bases; bases with no gene match: 8. This CDR3 spans 13 amino acids. The CDR3 region is CASSPDRASGYTF. The CDR3 DNA follows: TGTGCCAGCAGCCCAGACAGGGCATCGGGCTACACCTTC.

In its sample, this clonotype was seen many times. The gene calls are TRBV18 and TRBJ2-7; 7 bases match TRBD1. With V trimmed by 0 bases and J by 3 bases, 5 bases remained unmatched. Germline-derived CDR1 and CDR2 are KGHSH and LQKENI. The CDR3 is 15 amino acids. Here the CDR3 DNA reads TGTGCCAGCTCACCACCGACAGGGCAAAGCTACGAGCAGTACTTC. Translated, it gives CASSPPTGQSYEQYF.

V usage is TRBV12-3 or TRBV12-4 and J usage is TRBJ2-5; possibly TRBD2 for D (5 bases). V was pared by 2 bases and J by 0 bases, with 13 bases between. This CDR3 is built from 16 residues. CDR3 sequence: CASSLRGMGYQETQYF. The CDR3 nucleotides read TGTGCCAGCAGTTTAAGAGGGATGGGGTACCAAGAGACCCAGTACTTC.

This clonotype was recorded many times. J is TRBJ2-5 and V is TRBV9, with D possibly matching TRBD1 (5 bases). Germline V gives CDR1 SGDLS, CDR2 YYNGEE. This CDR3 contains 15 residues. With 4 bases removed from V and 7 bases from J, the gap between germline ends came to 20 bases. CDR3 amino acids: CASSSSPTASGTQYF. The CDR3 DNA reads TGTGCCAGCAGCTCCTCCCCGACAGCCTCTGGGACCCAGTACTTC.

The rearrangement uses TRBV2 and TRBJ2-5, with 8 nucleotides matching TRBD1. CDR3 length equals 13 residues. V lost 4 bases, J lost 5 bases, and 3 bases stayed unmatched. Germline loops: CDR1 SNHLY, CDR2 FYNNEI. In nucleotides, the CDR3 is TGTGCCAGCAGTGCGACAGGGGCCGAGACCCAGTACTTC. It yields the protein CASSATGAETQYF.

This clonotype appeared many times. This chain uses TRBV20-1 with TRBJ2-7, with 14 positions matching TRBD2. Germline CDR1 reads DFQATT; CDR2 reads SNEGSKA (reference sequence). CDR3 length: 15 residues. With 3 bases clipped from V and 2 bases from J, the junction kept 3 bases outside the gene matches. CDR3 DNA: TGCAGTGCTAGTGGGGGACTAGCGGGAGCCTACGAGCAGTACTTC. It is translated as CSASGGLAGAYEQYF.

The genes are TRBV18 and TRBJ2-5; D remains ambiguous. Germline CDR1 reads KGHSH; CDR2 reads LQKENI. The CDR3 has 15 residues. Trimming pared 1 base from V and 5 bases from J, leaving 14 bases between. As DNA, the CDR3 is TGTGCCAGCTCACCACTTTCAACCATGGGGGAGACCCAGTACTTC. Its protein is CASSPLSTMGETQYF.

The table lists this clonotype with a few counts. The chain has TRBV7-3 and TRBJ2-5; TRBD1 aligns across 8 bases. The J call may be wrong; the DNA end is better matched by TRBJ2-7. CDR1 is SGHTA, CDR2 FQGTGA, per germline. The CDR3 runs to 13 residues. CDR3 sequence (DNA): TGTGCCAGCTGCCCCGGACAGGGAAGCGAGCAGTACTTC. This gives the protein CASCPGQGSEQYF.

CDR3 protein: CASSPSGYTEAFF. In DNA form, the CDR3 reads TGTGCCAGCAGTCCTTCAGGGTACACTGAAGCTTTCTTT. V is TRBV6-5 and J is TRBJ1-1, with a weak D call TRBD1 (5 bases). The CDR3 runs to 13 residues. V lost 5 bases to trimming and J lost 3 bases, with 10 bases between them. CDR1 is MNHEY, CDR2 SVGAGI, per germline.

The genes are TRBV4-1 and TRBJ1-4; D is uncertain. With 1 base removed from V and 10 bases from J, the gap between germline ends came to 7 bases. CDR3 length: 12 residues. Germline V CDR1 and CDR2: MGHRA, YSYEKL. DNA of the CDR3: TGCGCCAGCAGCCAAGTAGGAGGAAAACTGTTTTTT. Its protein is CASSQVGGKLFF.

With respect to this clonotype: It is likely a read error, because the conserved phenylalanine at the end of the CDR3 is missing. The chain is built from TRBV20-1 and TRBJ2-7; TRBD2 aligns across 7 bases. The CDR3 totals 14 residues. V shed 5 bases and J 2 bases; nucleotides not matched to a gene: 9. CDR1 DFQATT and CDR2 SNEGSKA come from the germline V gene (reference sequence). The chain's CDR3 is CSALGGFTAYEQYC. In DNA form, the CDR3 reads TGCAGTGCTTTGGGAGGGTTCACCGCCTACGAGCAGTACTGC.

The rearrangement links TRBV5-4 to TRBJ2-5, with TRBD1 as a possible D gene (5 bases). The CDR3 consists of 14 residues. Germline CDR1 and CDR2: SGHNT and YYREEE (reference sequence). V lost 3 bases and J lost 0, with 9 bases in between. The CDR3 coding sequence is TGTGCCAGCAGCTGGCAGGGCCACCAAGAGACCCAGTACTTC. Protein sequence: CASSWQGHQETQYF. Based on the CDR3 plus reference TRBV5-4 and TRBJ2-5, the full variable domain is ETGVTQSPTHLIKTRGQQVTLRCSSQSGHNTVSWYQQALGQGPQFIFQYYREEENGRGNFPPRFSGLQFPNYSSELNVNALELDDSALYLCASSWQGHQETQYFGPGTRLLVL.

This chain uses TRBV19 with TRBJ2-4; TRBD1 agrees at 8 bases. This CDR3 has 17 amino acids. Germline values: CDR1 LNHDA, CDR2 SQIVND (reference sequence). The ends lost 7 bases at V and 2 bases at J; junction bases unmatched: 13. CDR3 nucleotide sequence: TGTGCCAGTAAGCAGGCACAACAGGGGGTGACCAAAAACATTCAGTACTTC. This sequence encodes CASKQAQQGVTKNIQYF.

This clonotype was seen a handful of times. The chain employs TRBV13 and TRBJ2-5; D not certain. Germline CDR1 and CDR2: PRHDT and FYEKMQ (reference sequence). The germline V and J ends were trimmed by 6 bases and 5 bases, with 10 bases remaining between them. The CDR3 totals 12 residues. The CDR3 loop reads CASSYTDETQYF. As DNA, the CDR3 is TGTGCCAGCAGTTACACGGACGAGACCCAGTACTTC.

The sample holds many counts of this clonotype. This rearrangement joins TRBV7-9 to TRBJ2-7; D gene uncertain. The CDR3 loop spans 14 amino acids. Trimming left V 2 bases short and J 2 bases short, with 10 bases between. Germline V gene data show CDR1 as SEHNR and CDR2 as FQNEAQ (reference sequence). DNA for the CDR3: TGTGCCAGCAGCTTAAACAGATTTCCCTACGAGCAGTACTTC. Translation: CASSLNRFPYEQYF. Combining the CDR3 with reference TRBV7-9 and TRBJ2-7 gives the whole variable domain DTGVSQNPRHKITKRGQNVTFRCDPISEHNRLYWYRQTLGQGPEFLTYFQNEAQLEKSRLLSDRFSAERPKGSFSTLEIQRTEQGDSAMYLCASSLNRFPYEQYFGPGTRLTVT.

In its sample, this clonotype was seen a few times. In DNA, the CDR3 is TGTGCCAGCTCACCATGTGCCCATCTTCCTCGGACTAGCGGGAGACGCCGACGGTCCTACGAGCAGTACTTC. Protein: CASSPCAHLPRTSGRRRRSYEQYF. This chain joins TRBV18 and TRBJ2-5; 13 bases line up with TRBD2. The J call may be wrong; the DNA end is better matched by TRBJ2-7. The CDR3 is 24 amino acids. Germline V gives CDR1 KGHSH, CDR2 LQKENI.

A remark on this clonotype: The final CDR3 position lacks the conserved phenylalanine or tryptophan, pointing to a likely read error. The chain is built from TRBV18 and TRBJ2-5; no firm D call. The J call is uncertain, as TRBJ2-1 better fits the DNA end. Germline V lookup: CDR1 KGHSH, CDR2 LQKENI. The CDR3 has 13 amino acids. CDR3 region: CASSPNRANEQFI. CDR3 bases: TGTGCCAGCTCCCCAAATAGGGCCAATGAGCAGTTCATC.

The chain uses TRBV29-1 and TRBJ2-3, with D possibly TRBD1 on 5 matching bases. The CDR3 loop spans 13 amino acids. Germline CDR1 is SQVTM and CDR2 is ANQGSEA. With 2 bases removed from V and 2 bases from J, the gap between germline ends came to 8 bases. DNA for the CDR3: TGCAGCGTTGAAAACAGGCCCACAGATACGCAGTATTTT. Amino acid sequence: CSVENRPTDTQYF.